Presented here are 17 T cell receptor beta chains from one specimen sequenced in a study of shared clonotypes between healthy human individuals. Assay: immunoSEQ multiplex PCR; the TCRdb copy retains only in-frame clones and omits some. Among roughly 2.6 million clones listed, approximately 92% were seen once. Sequences were obtained from naive CD4+ T cells sorted from blood. Regarding subset: CD45RA+ positively selected. Source of these receptors: a man between 18 and 35 years old in good health.

The chain recombines TRBV6-5 with TRBJ2-1; 10 nucleotides line up with TRBD2. CDR1 and CDR2 (germline): MNHEY, SVGAGI. The trim removed 6 bases at V and 6 bases at J, leaving 5 bases unmatched. The CDR3 has 14 amino acids. The CDR3 protein is CASRGGLAVNEQFF. In nucleotides, the CDR3 is TGTGCCAGCAGAGGAGGACTAGCGGTCAATGAGCAGTTCTTC.

V usage is TRBV27 and J usage is TRBJ2-3; tentative D call: TRBD1 (6 bases). Germline assignment: CDR1 MNHEY and CDR2 SMNVEV (reference sequence). V lost 6 bases and J lost 8, with 21 bases in between. The CDR3 consists of 15 residues. CDR3 coding DNA: TGTGCCAGCAGCCTGGACAGTCCCGGGATGAGTACGCAGTATTTT. As protein: CASSLDSPGMSTQYF.

The rearrangement links TRBV6-5 to TRBJ2-7, with unresolved D. The V end lost 5 bases, the J end lost 0 bases, and 8 bases lay between the germline ends. The CDR3 consists of 13 residues. Germline V gene lookup returns CDR1 MNHEY and CDR2 SVGAGI. CDR3 loop: CASSTVGSYEQYF. The CDR3, as DNA: TGTGCCAGCAGTACCGTAGGCTCCTACGAGCAGTACTTC.

This chain links TRBV25-1 with TRBJ2-5; 7 nucleotides align to TRBD1. The V gene end was trimmed by 5 bases and the J gene end by 1 base; junction bases not matched to a gene: 7. Germline CDR1 is MGHDK and CDR2 is SYGVNS. The CDR3 is 15 amino acids. Here the CDR3 reads CASSIRDRPQETQYF. The DNA of the CDR3 is TGTGCCAGCAGTATCCGGGACAGACCCCAAGAGACCCAGTACTTC.

The J gene is TRBJ2-3, the V gene TRBV28; D is unclear. The CDR3 consists of 13 residues. The germline CDR1 and CDR2 sequences are MDHEN and SYDVKM. V shed 7 bases and J shed 2 bases, with 10 bases lying between them. The CDR3 loop is CASNRANTDTQYF. The DNA for the CDR3 is TGTGCCAGCAATCGGGCGAACACAGATACGCAGTATTTT.

The rearrangement joins TRBV11-2 to TRBJ1-2; D is unclear. Germline lookup yields CDR1 SGHAT and CDR2 FQNNGV. This CDR3 region has 14 residues. V lost 0 bases, J lost 8 bases, and 13 bases lay in between. The CDR3 DNA is TGTGCCAGCAGCTTAGATATAACTTCCAAAGGCTACACCTTC. Its protein is CASSLDITSKGYTF.

This clone was recorded only once. J is TRBJ2-7 and V is TRBV6-5; D gene uncertain. The CDR3 is 14 amino acids. The ends were cut back, 7 bases at V and 3 bases at J, with 16 bases in the middle. Germline V CDR1 and CDR2: MNHEY, SVGAGI. As DNA, the CDR3 is TGTGCCAGCACCCCGTCGGAAGCTCGCTACGAGCAGTACTTC. Translated, it gives CASTPSEARYEQYF.

The chain joins TRBV7-2 to TRBJ1-5; D is uncertain. The V end was cut by 5 bases, the J end by 2 bases, with 7 bases between. This CDR3 is 13 amino acids long. Germline V gene data show CDR1 as SGHTA and CDR2 as FQGNSA. In nucleotides, the CDR3 is TGTGCCAGCAGCGTGACCGGCAATCAGCCCCAGCATTTT. Its translation is CASSVTGNQPQHF.

This chain connects TRBV4-1 to TRBJ2-1; D is unresolved. Germline assignment: CDR1 MGHRA and CDR2 YSYEKL. The CDR3 extends over 15 amino acids. V was pared by 4 bases and J by 3 bases, with 13 bases between. CDR3 bases: TGCGCCAGCAGCCCCGGTCTTCAAGACTACAATGAGCAGTTCTTC. This gives the protein CASSPGLQDYNEQFF.

This sequence joins TRBV2 and TRBJ1-4, with TRBD1 identical over 7 bases. Germline V lookup: CDR1 SNHLY, CDR2 FYNNEI. After removal of 6 bases from V and 3 bases from J, the junction contained 4 bases not matched to a gene. This CDR3 spans 14 amino acids. CDR3 bases: TGTGCCAGCAGCGCGGGACAGTCTAATGAAAAACTGTTTTTT. It codes for CASSAGQSNEKLFF.

The chain joins TRBV7-3 to TRBJ2-1; 9 bases agree with TRBD2. Trimming cost V 5 bases and J 1 base; bases outside gene matches: 9. The germline V gene has CDR1 SGHTA and CDR2 FQGTGA. This CDR3 comprises 17 residues. CDR3 sequence: CASSLKAGGVSYNEQFF. For the CDR3, the DNA is TGTGCCAGCAGCCTAAAAGCGGGGGGCGTTTCCTACAATGAGCAGTTCTTC.

The J gene is TRBJ2-1, the V gene TRBV4-3; tentatively, D is TRBD2 (5 bases). The CDR3 is 14 amino acids. Between the trimmed V and J ends, which lost 1 base and 6 bases, there was a span of 10 bases. Germline assignment: CDR1 LGHNA and CDR2 YSLEER. CDR3 protein: CASSQGTLVNEQFF. The CDR3 nucleotides read TGCGCCAGCAGCCAAGGGACTCTCGTCAATGAGCAGTTCTTC.

The chain couples TRBV6-6 to TRBJ1-1; the D is unclear. The CDR3 loop spans 12 amino acids. Deletions cut 6 bases from V and 11 bases from J, with 16 bases between. CDR1 MNHNY and CDR2 SVGAGI come from the germline V gene (reference sequence). The CDR3 nucleotides read TGTGCCAGCAGCCCCACGGGGAGCTCGGCTTTCTTT. Protein sequence: CASSPTGSSAFF.

The chain uses TRBV7-9 and TRBJ2-1, with 9 nucleotides matching TRBD2. The germline CDR1 and CDR2 sequences are SEHNR and FQNEAQ (reference sequence). V lost 6 bases and J lost 0; bases outside the gene matches: 6. The length of the CDR3 is 16 residues. DNA of the CDR3: TGTGCCAGCAGACCATCTAGCGGGGTCTCCTACAATGAGCAGTTCTTC. It codes for CASRPSSGVSYNEQFF. Combining the CDR3 with reference TRBV7-9 and TRBJ2-1 gives the whole variable domain DTGVSQNPRHKITKRGQNVTFRCDPISEHNRLYWYRQTLGQGPEFLTYFQNEAQLEKSRLLSDRFSAERPKGSFSTLEIQRTEQGDSAMYLCASRPSSGVSYNEQFFGPGTRLTVL.

This sequence joins TRBV19 and TRBJ2-6; 8 bases are shared with TRBD1. The CDR3 runs 19 residues. The ends lost 7 bases at V and 2 bases at J; junction bases unmatched: 16. CDR1 is LNHDA and CDR2 is SQIVND in the germline V gene (reference sequence). The CDR3 here is CASISRPGQDVAGANVLTF. CDR3 coding DNA: TGTGCCAGTATCTCCCGCCCGGGACAGGATGTAGCTGGGGCCAACGTCCTGACTTTC.

The rearrangement joins TRBV5-5 to TRBJ1-2; D is unclear. Germline CDR1 reads SGHKS; CDR2 reads YYEKEE (reference sequence). The CDR3 extends over 13 amino acids. The V end lost 0 bases, the J end lost 4 bases, and 7 bases lay between the germline ends. The CDR3 DNA sequence: TGTGCCAGCAGCTTGGAAGGGAGCTATGGCTACACCTTC. This encodes CASSLEGSYGYTF.

V is TRBV7-3 and J is TRBJ1-6; D is uncertain. V gave up 5 bases and J gave up 13 bases, with 15 bases separating them. Germline lookup yields CDR1 SGHTA and CDR2 FQGTGA. The CDR3 runs 13 residues. CDR3 region: CASSLGGDAPLHF. The CDR3, as DNA: TGTGCCAGCAGCCTCGGTGGAGACGCCCCCCTCCACTTT.